The entry below describes one T cell receptor (beta chain). The sample belongs to a study of blood T cell repertoires in COVID-19. For the study at large: The origin of the acute and convalescent COVID-19 samples was the United States, Italy and Spain. From T cells, B-cell-depleted T cells, or PBMCs came the material, which was cDNA or gDNA.

In the study's own analysis: It was from reference gene primer amplification that nucleated cell counts were estimated. Sequencing used immunoSEQ multiplex PCR; TCRdb keeps in-frame clones, though not all of them. V, J and clone size were drawn from that table, and D and trimming were deduced from the DNA. The table shows fewer than 250,000 clones, with about four fifths occurring only once. Each exposed participant met a COVID-19 case in the 2 weeks preceding study entry. V shed 2 bases and J shed 0 bases, with 5 bases lying between them. Germline V lookup: CDR1 SGHDT, CDR2 YYEEEE. The CDR3 runs to 13 residues.

Input material: PBMCs or T cells enriched from blood (not recorded which). The clonotype comes from a woman in her twenties or thirties who had been exposed to COVID-19. V and J are TRBV5-6 and TRBJ1-1; D remains unclear. DNA for the CDR3: TGTGCCAGCAGCTTAATCATGAACACTGAAGCTTTCTTT. Its protein product is CASSLIMNTEAFF.